This T cell receptor (beta chain) originates from a study of blood T cell repertoires in COVID-19. Study context: COVID-19 samples, acute and convalescent, were from the United States, Italy and Spain. The cDNA or gDNA used as material had been derived from T cells, B-cell-depleted T cells, or PBMCs.

Original methodology: Nucleated cell counts were estimated from reference gene primer amplification. Clones were read by immunoSEQ multiplex PCR, and TCRdb kept only the in-frame ones, dropping some. For V, J and clone size, that table is used; D and trimming come from the DNA. This sample has over 120,000 clones, with around 73% found just once. Germline lookup yields CDR1 LNHDA and CDR2 SQIVND (reference sequence). The V and J ends lost 2 bases and 5 bases respectively, with 9 bases between them. The CDR3 is made up of 13 amino acids. Material for sequencing was peripheral blood. The chain joins TRBV19 to TRBJ1-1; D is unclear. This receptor was identified in a woman in her forties or fifties with active or convalescent COVID-19. CDR3 sequence (DNA): TGTGCCAGTAGTATATCGGGTAGGACTGAAGCTTTCTTT. It codes for CASSISGRTEAFF.